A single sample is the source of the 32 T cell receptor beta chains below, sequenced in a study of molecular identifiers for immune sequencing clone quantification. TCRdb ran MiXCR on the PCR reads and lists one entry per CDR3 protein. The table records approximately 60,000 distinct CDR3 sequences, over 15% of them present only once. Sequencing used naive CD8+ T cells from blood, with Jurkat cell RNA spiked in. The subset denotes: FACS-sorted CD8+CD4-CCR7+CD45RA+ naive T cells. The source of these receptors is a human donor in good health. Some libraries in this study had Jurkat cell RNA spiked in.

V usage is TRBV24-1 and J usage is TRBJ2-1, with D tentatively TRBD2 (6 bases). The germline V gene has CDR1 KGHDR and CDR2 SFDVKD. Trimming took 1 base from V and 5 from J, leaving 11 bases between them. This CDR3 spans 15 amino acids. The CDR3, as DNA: TGTGCCACCAGTGATTTATGGCGGGATAACAATGAGCAGTTCTTC. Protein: CATSDLWRDNNEQFF.

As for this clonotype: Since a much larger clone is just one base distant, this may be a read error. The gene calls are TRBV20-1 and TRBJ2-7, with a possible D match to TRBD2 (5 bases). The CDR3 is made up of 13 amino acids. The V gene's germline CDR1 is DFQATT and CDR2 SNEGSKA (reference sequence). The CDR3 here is CSAREVGEAEKYF. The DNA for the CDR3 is TGCAGTGCTAGAGAAGTCGGGGAAGCCGAGAAGTACTTC.

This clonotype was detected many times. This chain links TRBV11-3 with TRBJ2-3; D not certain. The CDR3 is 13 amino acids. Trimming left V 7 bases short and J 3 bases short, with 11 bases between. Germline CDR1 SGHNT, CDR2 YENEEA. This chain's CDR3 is CASKKMQTDTQYF. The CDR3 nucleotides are TGTGCCAGCAAGAAAATGCAGACAGATACGCAGTATTTT.

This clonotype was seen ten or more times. CDR3 sequence reads: CASSSIEHSGNTIYF. The CDR3 DNA is TGTGCCAGCAGCTCGATCGAGCACTCTGGAAACACCATATATTTT. The genes are TRBV7-9 and TRBJ1-3, with no clear D. CDR3 length: 15 amino acids. Germline CDR1 and CDR2: SEHNR and FQNEAQ (reference sequence). The V end was cut by 4 bases, the J end by 0 bases, with 10 bases between.

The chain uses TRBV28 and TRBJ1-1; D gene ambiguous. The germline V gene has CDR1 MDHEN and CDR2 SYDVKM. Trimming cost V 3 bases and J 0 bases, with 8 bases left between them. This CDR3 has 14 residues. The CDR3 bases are TGTGCCAGCAGTTTTGACGAAATGAACACTGAAGCTTTCTTT. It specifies CASSFDEMNTEAFF.

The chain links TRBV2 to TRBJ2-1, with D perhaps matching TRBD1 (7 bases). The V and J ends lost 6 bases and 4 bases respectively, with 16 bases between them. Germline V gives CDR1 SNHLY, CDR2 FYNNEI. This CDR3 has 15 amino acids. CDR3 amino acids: CASRETGAGYNEQFF. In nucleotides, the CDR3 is TGTGCCAGCAGAGAAACAGGGGCGGGGTACAATGAGCAGTTCTTC.

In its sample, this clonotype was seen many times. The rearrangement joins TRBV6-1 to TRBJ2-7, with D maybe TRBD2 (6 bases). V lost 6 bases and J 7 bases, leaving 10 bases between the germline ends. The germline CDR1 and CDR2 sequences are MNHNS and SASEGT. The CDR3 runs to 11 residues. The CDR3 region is CASRTAGEQYF. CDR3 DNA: TGTGCCAGCAGGACTGCGGGAGAGCAGTACTTC.

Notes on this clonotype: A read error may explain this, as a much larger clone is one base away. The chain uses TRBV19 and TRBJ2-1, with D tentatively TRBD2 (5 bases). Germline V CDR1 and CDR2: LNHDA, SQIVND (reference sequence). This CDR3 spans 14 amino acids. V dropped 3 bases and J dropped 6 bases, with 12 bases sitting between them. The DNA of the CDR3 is TGTGCCAGTAGTATGTGGACTGGCGGCAATGAGCAGTTCTTC. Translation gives CASSMWTGGNEQFF.

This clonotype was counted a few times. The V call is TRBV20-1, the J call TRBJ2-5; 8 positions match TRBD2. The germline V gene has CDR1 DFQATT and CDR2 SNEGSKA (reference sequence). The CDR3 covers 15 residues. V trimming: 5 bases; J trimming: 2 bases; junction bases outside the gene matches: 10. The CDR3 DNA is TGCAGTGCTCCCCAGGGACTAGGGGATCAAGAGACCCAGTACTTC. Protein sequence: CSAPQGLGDQETQYF.

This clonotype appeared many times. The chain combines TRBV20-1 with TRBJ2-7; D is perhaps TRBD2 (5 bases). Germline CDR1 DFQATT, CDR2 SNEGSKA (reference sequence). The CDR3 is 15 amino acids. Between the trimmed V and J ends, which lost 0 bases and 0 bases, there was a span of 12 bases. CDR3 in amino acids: CSARDVEESSYEQYF. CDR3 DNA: TGCAGTGCTAGAGATGTGGAGGAAAGCTCCTACGAGCAGTACTTC.

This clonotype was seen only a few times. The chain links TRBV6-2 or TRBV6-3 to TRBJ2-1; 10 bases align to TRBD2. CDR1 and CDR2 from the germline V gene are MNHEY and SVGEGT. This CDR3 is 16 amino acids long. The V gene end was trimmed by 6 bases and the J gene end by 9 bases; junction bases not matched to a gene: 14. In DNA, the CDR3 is TGTGCCAGCAGCTTCTTCCTTCTAGCGGGAGTGGGTGAGCAGTTCTTC. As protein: CASSFFLLAGVGEQFF.

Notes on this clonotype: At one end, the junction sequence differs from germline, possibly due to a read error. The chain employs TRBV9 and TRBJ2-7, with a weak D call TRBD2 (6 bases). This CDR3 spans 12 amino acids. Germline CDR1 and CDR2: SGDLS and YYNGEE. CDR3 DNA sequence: TGTGCCAACAGCGCCGGGACTTACGAGCAGTACTTC. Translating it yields CANSAGTYEQYF.

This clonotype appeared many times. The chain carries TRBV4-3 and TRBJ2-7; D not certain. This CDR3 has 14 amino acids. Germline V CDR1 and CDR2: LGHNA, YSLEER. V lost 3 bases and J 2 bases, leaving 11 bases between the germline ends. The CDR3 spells CASSHRGPTYEQYF. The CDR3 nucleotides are TGCGCCAGCAGCCATAGAGGACCGACCTACGAGCAGTACTTC.

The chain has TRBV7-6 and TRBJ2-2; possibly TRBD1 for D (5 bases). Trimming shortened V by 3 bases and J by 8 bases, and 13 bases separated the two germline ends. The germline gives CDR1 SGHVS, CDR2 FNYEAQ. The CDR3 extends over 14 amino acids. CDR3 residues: CASSLGPPGGELFF. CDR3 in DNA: TGTGCCAGCAGCTTGGGGCCCCCCGGGGGGGAGCTGTTTTTT.

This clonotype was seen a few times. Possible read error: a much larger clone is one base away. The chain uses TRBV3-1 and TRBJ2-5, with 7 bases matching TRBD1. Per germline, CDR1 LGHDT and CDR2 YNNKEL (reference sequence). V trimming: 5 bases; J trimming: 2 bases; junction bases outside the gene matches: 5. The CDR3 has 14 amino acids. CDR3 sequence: CASSTRTGQETQYF. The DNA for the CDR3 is TGTGCCAGCAGCACACGGACAGGTCAAGAGACCCAGTACTTC.

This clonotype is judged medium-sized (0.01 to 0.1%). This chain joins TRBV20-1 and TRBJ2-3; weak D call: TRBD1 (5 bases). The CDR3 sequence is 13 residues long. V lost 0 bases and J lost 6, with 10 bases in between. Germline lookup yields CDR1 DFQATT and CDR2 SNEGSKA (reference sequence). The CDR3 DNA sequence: TGCAGTGCTAGAGAGGGGCGGATGGATACGCAGTATTTT. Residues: CSAREGRMDTQYF.

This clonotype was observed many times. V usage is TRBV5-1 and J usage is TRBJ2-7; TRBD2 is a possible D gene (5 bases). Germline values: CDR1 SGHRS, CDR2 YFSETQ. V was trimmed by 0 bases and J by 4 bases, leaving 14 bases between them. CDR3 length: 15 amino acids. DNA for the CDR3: TGCGCCAGCAGCTTGGAGTCTAGCCGATTATACGAGCAGTACTTC. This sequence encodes CASSLESSRLYEQYF.

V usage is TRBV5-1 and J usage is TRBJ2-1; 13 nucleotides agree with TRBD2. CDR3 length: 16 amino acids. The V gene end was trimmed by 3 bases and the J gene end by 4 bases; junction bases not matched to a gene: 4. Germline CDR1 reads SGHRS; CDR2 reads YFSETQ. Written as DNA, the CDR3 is TGCGCCAGCAGCTCCCCACTAGCGGGAGGGTACAATGAGCAGTTCTTC. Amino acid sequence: CASSSPLAGGYNEQFF.

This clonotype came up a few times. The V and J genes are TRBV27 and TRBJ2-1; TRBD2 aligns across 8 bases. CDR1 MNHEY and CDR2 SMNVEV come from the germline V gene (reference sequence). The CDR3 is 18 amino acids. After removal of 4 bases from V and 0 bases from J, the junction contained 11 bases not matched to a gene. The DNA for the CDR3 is TGTGCCAGCAGTTCTGGACTAGCTTCCGACAGCTCCTACAATGAGCAGTTCTTC. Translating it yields CASSSGLASDSSYNEQFF.

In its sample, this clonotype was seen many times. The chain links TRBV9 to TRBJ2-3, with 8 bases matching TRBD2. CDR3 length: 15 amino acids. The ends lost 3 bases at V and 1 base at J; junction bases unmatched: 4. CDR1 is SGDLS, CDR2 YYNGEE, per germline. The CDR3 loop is CASSAGLGGTDTQYF. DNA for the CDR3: TGTGCCAGCAGCGCGGGACTAGGCGGCACAGATACGCAGTATTTT.

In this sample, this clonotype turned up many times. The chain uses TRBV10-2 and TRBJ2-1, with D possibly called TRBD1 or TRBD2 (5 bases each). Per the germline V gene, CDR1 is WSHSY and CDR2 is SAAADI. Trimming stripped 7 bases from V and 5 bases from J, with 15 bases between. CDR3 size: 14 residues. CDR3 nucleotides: TGCGCCAGCACCGGGACCATATCAAACAATGAGCAGTTCTTC. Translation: CASTGTISNNEQFF.

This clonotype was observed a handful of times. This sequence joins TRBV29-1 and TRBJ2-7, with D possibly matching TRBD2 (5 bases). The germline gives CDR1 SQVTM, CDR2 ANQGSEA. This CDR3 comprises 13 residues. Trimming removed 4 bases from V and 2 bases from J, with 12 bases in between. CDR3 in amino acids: CSVVGGYTYEQYF. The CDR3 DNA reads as TGCAGCGTTGTGGGCGGGTACACCTACGAGCAGTACTTC.

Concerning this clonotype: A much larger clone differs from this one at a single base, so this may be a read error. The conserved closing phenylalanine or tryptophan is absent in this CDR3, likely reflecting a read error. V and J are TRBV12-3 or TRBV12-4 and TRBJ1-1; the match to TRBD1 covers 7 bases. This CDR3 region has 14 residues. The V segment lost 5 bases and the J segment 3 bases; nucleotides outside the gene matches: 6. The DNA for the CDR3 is TGTGCCAGCAGTCCTGCAGGGGGGCACACTGAAGCTTTCTTG. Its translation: CASSPAGGHTEAFL.

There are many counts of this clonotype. For the CDR3, the DNA is TGTGCCAGCAGCTCGAGGACGCTGTCCTACGAGCAGTACTTC. Residues: CASSSRTLSYEQYF. The J gene is TRBJ2-7, the V gene TRBV7-9; no reliable D call. The CDR3 runs 14 residues. V was shortened by 4 bases and J by 1 base, with 11 bases between the two germline ends. CDR1 SEHNR and CDR2 FQNEAQ come from the germline V gene (reference sequence).

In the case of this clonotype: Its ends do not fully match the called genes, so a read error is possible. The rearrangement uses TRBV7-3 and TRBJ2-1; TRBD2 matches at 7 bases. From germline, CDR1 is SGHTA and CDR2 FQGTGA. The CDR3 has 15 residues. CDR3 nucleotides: TGTGCCAGCAGCCTCCTAGCGGCCTCCTACAATGAGCAGCTCTTC. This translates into CASSLLAASYNEQLF.

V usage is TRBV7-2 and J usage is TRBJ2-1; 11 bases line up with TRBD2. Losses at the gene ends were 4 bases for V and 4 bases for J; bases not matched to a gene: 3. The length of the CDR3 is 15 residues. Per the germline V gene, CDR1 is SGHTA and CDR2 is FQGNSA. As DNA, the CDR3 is TGTGCCAGCAGCTCGCTAGCGGGAGGATACAATGAGCAGTTCTTC. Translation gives CASSSLAGGYNEQFF.

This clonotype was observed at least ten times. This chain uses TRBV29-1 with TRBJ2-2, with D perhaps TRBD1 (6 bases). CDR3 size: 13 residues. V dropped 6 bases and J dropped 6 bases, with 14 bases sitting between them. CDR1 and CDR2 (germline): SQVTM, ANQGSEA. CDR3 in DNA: TGCAGCGTCACTCCGCCAGGGGCCGGGGAGCTGTTTTTT. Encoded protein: CSVTPPGAGELFF.

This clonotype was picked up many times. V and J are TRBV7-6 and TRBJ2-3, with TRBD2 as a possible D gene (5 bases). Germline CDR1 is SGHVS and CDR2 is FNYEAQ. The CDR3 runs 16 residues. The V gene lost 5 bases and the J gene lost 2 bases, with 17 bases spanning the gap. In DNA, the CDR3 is TGTGCCAGCAGCCCCCCCCCGGGAACGCTCACAGATACGCAGTATTTT. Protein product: CASSPPPGTLTDTQYF.

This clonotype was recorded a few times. CDR3 nucleotide sequence: TGTGCCAGCAGTTTAGGGACACAGTATCTAGCGGCCTCCAATGAGCAGTTCTTC. It yields the protein CASSLGTQYLAASNEQFF. The genes are TRBV27 and TRBJ2-1, with D possibly TRBD2 on 7 matching bases. Germline V gene data show CDR1 as MNHEY and CDR2 as SMNVEV (reference sequence). The CDR3 totals 18 residues. Trimming pared 2 bases from V and 6 bases from J, leaving 23 bases between.

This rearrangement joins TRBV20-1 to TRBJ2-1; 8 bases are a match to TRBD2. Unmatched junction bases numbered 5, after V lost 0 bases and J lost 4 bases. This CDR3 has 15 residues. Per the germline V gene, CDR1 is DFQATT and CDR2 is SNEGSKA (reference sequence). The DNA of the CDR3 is TGCAGTGCTAGAGATACTAGCGGACCTTACAATGAGCAGTTCTTC. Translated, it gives CSARDTSGPYNEQFF.

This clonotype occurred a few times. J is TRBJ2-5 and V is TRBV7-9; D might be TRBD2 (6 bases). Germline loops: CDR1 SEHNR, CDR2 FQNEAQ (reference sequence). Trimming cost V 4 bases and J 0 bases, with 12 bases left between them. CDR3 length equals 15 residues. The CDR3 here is CASSSGGMYQETQYF. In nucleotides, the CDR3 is TGTGCCAGCAGCTCCGGAGGGATGTACCAAGAGACCCAGTACTTC.

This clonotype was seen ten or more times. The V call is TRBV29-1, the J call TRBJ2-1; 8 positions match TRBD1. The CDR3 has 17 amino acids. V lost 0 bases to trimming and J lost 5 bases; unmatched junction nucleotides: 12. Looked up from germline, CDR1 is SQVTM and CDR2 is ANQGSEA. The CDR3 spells CSVEDPLAGGANNEQFF. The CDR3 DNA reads TGCAGCGTTGAAGACCCTCTGGCAGGGGGCGCGAACAATGAGCAGTTCTTC.